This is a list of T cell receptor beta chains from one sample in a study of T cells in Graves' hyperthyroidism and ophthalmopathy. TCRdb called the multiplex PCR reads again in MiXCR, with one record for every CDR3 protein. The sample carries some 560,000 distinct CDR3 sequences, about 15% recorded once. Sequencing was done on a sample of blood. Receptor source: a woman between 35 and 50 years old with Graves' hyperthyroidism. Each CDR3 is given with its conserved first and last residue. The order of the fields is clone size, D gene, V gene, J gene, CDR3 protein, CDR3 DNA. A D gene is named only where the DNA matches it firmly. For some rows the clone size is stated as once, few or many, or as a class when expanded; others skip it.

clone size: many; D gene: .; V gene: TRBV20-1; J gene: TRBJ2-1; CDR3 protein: CSAIGGGAYNEQFF; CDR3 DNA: TGCAGTGCTATAGGGGGGGGGGCTTACAATGAGCAGTTCTTC
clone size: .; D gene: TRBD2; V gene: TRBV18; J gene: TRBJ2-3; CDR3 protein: CASSEGQASYLAGIDTQYF; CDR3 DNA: TGTGCCAGCTCGGAAGGACAGGCCAGCTATCTAGCGGGAATAGATACGCAGTATTTT
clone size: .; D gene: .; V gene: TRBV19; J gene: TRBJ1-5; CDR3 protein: CTSSTGSGTFNQPQHF; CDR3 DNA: TGTACCAGTAGTACTGGATCCGGGACCTTCAACCAGCCCCAGCATTTT
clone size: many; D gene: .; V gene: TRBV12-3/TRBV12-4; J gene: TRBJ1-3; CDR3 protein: CASSSRAASAGNTIYF; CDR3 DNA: TGTGCCAGCAGTTCTCGGGCGGCCTCGGCTGGAAACACCATATATTTT
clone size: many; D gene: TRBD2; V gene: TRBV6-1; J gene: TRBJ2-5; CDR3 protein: CASNPSGMGQETQYF; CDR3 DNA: TGTGCCAGCAACCCTAGCGGGATGGGACAAGAGACCCAGTACTTC
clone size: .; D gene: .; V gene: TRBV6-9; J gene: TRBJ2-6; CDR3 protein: CAGSLGSSGANVLTF; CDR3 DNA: TGTGCCGGCAGTTTAGGCAGCTCTGGGGCCAACGTCCTGACTTTC
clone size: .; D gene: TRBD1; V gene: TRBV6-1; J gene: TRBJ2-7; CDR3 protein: CASSHRGQGKSYEQYF; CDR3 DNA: TGTGCCAGCAGTCATAGGGGGCAGGGGAAATCCTACGAGCAGTACTTC
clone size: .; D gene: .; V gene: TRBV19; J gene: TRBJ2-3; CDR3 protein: CASSPTQPPDTQYF; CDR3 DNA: TGTGCCAGTAGCCCGACCCAACCCCCAGATACGCAGTATTTT
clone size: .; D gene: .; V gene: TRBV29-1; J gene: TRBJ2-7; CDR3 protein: CSVATGYEQYF; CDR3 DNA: TGCAGCGTTGCAACAGGCTACGAGCAGTACTTC
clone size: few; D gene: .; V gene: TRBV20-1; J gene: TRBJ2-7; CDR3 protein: CSARDIASYELYF; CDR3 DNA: TGCAGTGCTAGAGATATAGCCTCCTACGAGCTGTACTTC
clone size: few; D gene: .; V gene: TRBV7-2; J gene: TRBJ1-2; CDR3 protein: CASSRPTEIGHGYTF; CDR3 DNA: TGTGCCAGCAGCAGGCCGACAGAAATAGGGCATGGCTACACCTTC
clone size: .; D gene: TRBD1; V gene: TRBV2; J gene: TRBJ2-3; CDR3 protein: CASSTGAARTDTQYF; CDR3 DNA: TGTGCCAGCAGTACAGGGGCCGCTCGCACAGATACGCAGTATTTT
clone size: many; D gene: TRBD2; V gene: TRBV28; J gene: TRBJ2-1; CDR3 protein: CASSSGLAGQSRGNEQFF; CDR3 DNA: TGTGCCAGCAGTTCGGGACTAGCGGGTCAATCGAGAGGCAATGAGCAGTTCTTC
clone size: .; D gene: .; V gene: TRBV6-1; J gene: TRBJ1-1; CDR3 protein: CASSDPEKGTEAFF; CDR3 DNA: TGTGCCAGCAGTGACCCCGAAAAGGGCACTGAAGCTTTCTTT
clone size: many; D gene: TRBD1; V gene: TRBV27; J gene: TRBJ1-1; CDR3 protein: CAIPTGQENTEAFF; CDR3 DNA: TGTGCCATCCCCACGGGACAGGAAAACACTGAAGCTTTCTTT
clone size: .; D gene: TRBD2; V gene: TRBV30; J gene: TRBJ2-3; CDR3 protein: CAWSGGSGRDTQYF; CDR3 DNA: TGTGCCTGGAGTGGGGGTAGCGGGAGAGATACGCAGTATTTT